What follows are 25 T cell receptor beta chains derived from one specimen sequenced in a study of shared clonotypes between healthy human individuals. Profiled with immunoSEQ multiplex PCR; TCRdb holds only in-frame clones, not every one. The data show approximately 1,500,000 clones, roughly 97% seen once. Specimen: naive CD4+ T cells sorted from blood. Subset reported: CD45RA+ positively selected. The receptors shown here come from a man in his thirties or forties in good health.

CDR3 in amino acids: CASSPRGTGPDTQYF. For the CDR3, the DNA is TGTGCCAGCAGCCCGCGGGGGACAGGGCCAGATACGCAGTATTTT. This rearrangement joins TRBV9 to TRBJ2-3, with TRBD1 identical over 9 bases. The CDR3 has 15 residues. The junction had 7 bases not matched to a gene; V was cut back by 4 bases and J by 4 bases. In germline, CDR1 is SGDLS, CDR2 YYNGEE. The complete variable domain, with remaining parts taken from reference TRBV9 and TRBJ2-3, reads DSGVTQTPKHLITATGQRVTLRCSPRSGDLSVYWYQQSLDQGLQFLIQYYNGEERAKGNILERFSAQQFPDLHSELNLSSLELGDSALYFCASSPRGTGPDTQYFGPGTRLTVL.

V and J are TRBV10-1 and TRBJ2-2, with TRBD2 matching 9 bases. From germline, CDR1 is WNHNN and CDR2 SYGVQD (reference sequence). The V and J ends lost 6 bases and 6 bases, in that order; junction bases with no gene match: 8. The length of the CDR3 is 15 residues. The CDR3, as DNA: TGCGCCAGCAGCCTTAGCGGGAGAGGCGCCGGGGAGCTGTTTTTT. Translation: CASSLSGRGAGELFF.

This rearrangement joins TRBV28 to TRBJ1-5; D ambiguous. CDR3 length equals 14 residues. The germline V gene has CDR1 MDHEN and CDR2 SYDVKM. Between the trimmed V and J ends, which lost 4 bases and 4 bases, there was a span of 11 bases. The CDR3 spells CASSSPPRNQPQHF. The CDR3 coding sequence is TGTGCCAGCAGTTCCCCCCCCCGGAATCAGCCCCAGCATTTT.

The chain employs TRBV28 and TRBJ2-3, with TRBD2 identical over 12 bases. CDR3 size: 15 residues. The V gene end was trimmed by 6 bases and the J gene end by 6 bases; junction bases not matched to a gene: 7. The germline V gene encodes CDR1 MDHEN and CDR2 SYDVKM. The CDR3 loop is CASSRLAGVGDTQYF. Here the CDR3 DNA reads TGTGCCAGCAGCCGACTAGCGGGAGTAGGTGATACGCAGTATTTT.

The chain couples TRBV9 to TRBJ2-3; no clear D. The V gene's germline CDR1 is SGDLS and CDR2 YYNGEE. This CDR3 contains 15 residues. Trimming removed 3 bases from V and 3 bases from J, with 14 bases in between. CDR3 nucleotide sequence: TGTGCCAGCAGCGGCATCTTGGATAGGACAGATACGCAGTATTTT. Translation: CASSGILDRTDTQYF.

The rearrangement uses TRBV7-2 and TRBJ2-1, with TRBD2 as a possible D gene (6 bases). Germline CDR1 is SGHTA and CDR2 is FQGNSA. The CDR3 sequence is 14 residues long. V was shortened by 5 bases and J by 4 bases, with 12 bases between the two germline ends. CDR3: CASSQQGLYNEQFF. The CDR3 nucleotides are TGTGCCAGCAGCCAGCAGGGACTTTACAATGAGCAGTTCTTC.

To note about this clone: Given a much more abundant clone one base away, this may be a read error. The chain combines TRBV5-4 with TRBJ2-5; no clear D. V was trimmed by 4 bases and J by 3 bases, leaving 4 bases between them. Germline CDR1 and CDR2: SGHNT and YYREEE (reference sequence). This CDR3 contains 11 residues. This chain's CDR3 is CASSIEETQYF. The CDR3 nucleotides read TGTGCCAGCAGCATAGAAGAGACCCAGTACTTC.

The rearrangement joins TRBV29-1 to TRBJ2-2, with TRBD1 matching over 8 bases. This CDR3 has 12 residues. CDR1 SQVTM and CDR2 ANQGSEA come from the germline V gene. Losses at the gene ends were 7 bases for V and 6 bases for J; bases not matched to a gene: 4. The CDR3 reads CSGQGAPGELFF. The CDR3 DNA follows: TGCAGCGGCCAGGGGGCTCCCGGGGAGCTGTTTTTT.

The CDR3 region is CASPNEEGFSGANVLTF. Written as DNA, the CDR3 is TGTGCCAGCCCCAACGAGGAGGGGTTTTCTGGGGCCAACGTCCTGACTTTC. J is TRBJ2-6 and V is TRBV7-2; perhaps TRBD2 as D (6 bases). Germline V gives CDR1 SGHTA, CDR2 FQGNSA. V was trimmed by 8 bases and J by 1 base, leaving 18 bases between them. The CDR3 consists of 17 residues.

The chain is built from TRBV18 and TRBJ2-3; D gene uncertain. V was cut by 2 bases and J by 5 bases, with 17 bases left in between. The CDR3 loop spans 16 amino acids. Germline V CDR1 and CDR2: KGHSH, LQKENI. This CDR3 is CASSPIPTYSVDTQYF. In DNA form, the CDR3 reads TGTGCCAGCTCACCAATCCCCACTTACTCTGTAGATACGCAGTATTTT.

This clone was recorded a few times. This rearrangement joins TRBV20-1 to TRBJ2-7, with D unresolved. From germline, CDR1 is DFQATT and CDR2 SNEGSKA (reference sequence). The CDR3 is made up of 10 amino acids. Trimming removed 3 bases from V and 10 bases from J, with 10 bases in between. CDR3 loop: CSASMVDQYF. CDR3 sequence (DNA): TGCAGTGCTAGTATGGTGGATCAGTACTTC.

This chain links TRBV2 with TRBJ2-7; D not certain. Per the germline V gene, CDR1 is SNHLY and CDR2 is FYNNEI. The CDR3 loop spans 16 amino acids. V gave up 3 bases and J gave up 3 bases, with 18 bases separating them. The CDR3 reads CASSDSGRGLNYEQYF. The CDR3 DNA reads TGTGCCAGCAGTGATAGTGGCAGAGGTCTTAACTACGAGCAGTACTTC.

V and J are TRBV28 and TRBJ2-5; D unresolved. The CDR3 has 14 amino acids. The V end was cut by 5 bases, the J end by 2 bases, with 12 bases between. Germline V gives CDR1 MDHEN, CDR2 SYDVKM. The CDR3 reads CASSRSRRQETQYF. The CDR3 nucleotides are TGTGCCAGCAGTCGATCCCGCAGACAAGAGACCCAGTACTTC.

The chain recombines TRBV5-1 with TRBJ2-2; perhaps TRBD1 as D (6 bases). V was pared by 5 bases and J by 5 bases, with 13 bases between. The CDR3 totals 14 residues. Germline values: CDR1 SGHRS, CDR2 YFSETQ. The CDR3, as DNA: TGCGCCAGCAGTTTTAGGACAGAGACCGGGGAGCTGTTTTTT. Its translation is CASSFRTETGELFF.

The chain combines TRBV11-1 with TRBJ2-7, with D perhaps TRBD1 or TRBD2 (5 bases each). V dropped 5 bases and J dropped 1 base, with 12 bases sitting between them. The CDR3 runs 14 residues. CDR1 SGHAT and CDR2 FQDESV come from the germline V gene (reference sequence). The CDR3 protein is CASSEVGVSYEQYF. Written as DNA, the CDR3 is TGTGCCAGCAGCGAAGTGGGGGTTTCCTACGAGCAGTACTTC.

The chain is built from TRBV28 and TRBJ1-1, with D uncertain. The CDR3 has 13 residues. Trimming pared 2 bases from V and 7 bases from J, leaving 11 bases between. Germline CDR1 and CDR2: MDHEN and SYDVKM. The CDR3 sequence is CASSLGNEGEAFF. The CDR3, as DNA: TGTGCCAGCAGTTTAGGAAATGAGGGTGAAGCTTTCTTT.

The CDR3 sequence: CASSDSPGYNEQFF. As DNA, the CDR3 is TGTGCCAGCAGTGACTCCCCAGGATACAATGAGCAGTTCTTC. The rearrangement uses TRBV6-4 and TRBJ2-1, with D uncertain. CDR3 length: 14 amino acids. Germline CDR1 and CDR2: MRHNA and SNTAGT. The germline V and J ends were trimmed by 0 bases and 4 bases, with 7 bases remaining between them.

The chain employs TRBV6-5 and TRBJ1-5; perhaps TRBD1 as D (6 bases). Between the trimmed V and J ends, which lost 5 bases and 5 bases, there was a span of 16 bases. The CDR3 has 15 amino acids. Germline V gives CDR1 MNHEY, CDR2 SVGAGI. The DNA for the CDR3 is TGTGCCAGCAGTATCTGGACAGCTTCGGATCAGCCCCAGCATTTT. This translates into CASSIWTASDQPQHF.

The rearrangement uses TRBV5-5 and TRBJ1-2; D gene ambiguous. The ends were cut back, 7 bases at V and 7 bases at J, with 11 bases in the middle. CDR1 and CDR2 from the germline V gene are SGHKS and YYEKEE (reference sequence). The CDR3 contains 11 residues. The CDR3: CASSRGGGYTF. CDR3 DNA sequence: TGTGCCAGCTCGCGGGGAGGTGGCTACACCTTC.

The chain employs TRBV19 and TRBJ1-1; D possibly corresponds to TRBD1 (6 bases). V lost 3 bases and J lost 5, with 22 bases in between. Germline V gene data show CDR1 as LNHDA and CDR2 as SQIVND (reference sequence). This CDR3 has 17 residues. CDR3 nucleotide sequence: TGTGCCAGTAGTATGAATTTGGAAGGGGGGCGAAGGACTGAAGCTTTCTTT. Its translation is CASSMNLEGGRRTEAFF.

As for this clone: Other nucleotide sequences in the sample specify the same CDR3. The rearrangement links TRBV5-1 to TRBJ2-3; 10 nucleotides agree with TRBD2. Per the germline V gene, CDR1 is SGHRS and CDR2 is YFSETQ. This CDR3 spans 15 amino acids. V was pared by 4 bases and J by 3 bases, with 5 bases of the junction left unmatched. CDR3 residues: CASSLGAGGTDTQYF. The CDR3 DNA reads TGCGCCAGCAGCCTAGGAGCGGGAGGGACAGATACGCAGTATTTT.

The CDR3 region is CASSPPVPQAEAFF. The CDR3 DNA is TGTGCCAGCTCACCACCGGTACCTCAAGCTGAAGCTTTCTTT. The V and J genes are TRBV18 and TRBJ1-1; D gene ambiguous. V was clipped by 0 bases and J by 6 bases, with 11 bases between them. The length of the CDR3 is 14 residues. Germline V CDR1 and CDR2: KGHSH, LQKENI.

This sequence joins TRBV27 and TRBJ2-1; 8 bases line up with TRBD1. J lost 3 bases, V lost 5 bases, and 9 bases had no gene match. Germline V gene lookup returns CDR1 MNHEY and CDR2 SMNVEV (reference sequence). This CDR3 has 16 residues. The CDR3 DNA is TGTGCCAGCAGTACCTCCGGGACAGGTAACTACAATGAGCAGTTCTTC. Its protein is CASSTSGTGNYNEQFF.

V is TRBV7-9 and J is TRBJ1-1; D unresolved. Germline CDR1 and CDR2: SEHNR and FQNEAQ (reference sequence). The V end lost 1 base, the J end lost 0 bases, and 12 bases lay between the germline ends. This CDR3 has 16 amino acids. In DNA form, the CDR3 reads TGTGCCAGCAGCTTAGGCACCGGTGTCTTGAACACTGAAGCTTTCTTT. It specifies CASSLGTGVLNTEAFF.

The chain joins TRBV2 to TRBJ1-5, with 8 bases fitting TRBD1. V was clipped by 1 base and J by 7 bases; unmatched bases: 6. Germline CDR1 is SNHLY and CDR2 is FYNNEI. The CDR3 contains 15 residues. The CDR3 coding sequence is TGTGCCAGCAGTGAAGTAAGACAGGGGCGGCAGCCCCAGCATTTT. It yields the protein CASSEVRQGRQPQHF.